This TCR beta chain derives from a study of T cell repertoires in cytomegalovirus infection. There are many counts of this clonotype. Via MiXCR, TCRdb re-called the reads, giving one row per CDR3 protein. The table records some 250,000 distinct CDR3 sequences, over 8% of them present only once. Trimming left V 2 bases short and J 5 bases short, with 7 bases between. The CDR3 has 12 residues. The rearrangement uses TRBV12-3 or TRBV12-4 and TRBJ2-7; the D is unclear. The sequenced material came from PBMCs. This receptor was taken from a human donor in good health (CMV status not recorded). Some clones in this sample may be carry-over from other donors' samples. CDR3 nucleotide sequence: TGTGCCAGCAGTTTACATGTCGACGAGCAGTACTTC. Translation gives CASSLHVDEQYF.